A selection of T cell receptor beta chains follows, all from one sample in a study of cytomegalovirus exposure and HLA in healthy donors. Profiled with immunoSEQ multiplex PCR; TCRdb holds only in-frame clones, not every one. The sample consists of 150,000 to 200,000 clones, roughly 80% of them appearing once. The sample taken for sequencing was PBMCs. The receptors come from a man in his late teens or twenties in good health and CMV-seronegative. Each CDR3 is given with its conserved first and last residue. The D gene is left open where the match is weak. Clone size is not always given. Where it is, it says once, few, many or a class for expanded clones.

cdr3_aa: CASRGKGETQYF; cdr3_nt: TGTGCCAGCCGGGGAAAAGGAGAGACCCAGTACTTC; clone_size: .; d_call: .; v_call: TRBV2; j_call: TRBJ2-5
cdr3_aa: CASSQLGGWVSEQYF; cdr3_nt: TGCGCCAGCAGCCAATTAGGGGGCTGGGTCAGCGAGCAGTACTTC; clone_size: once; d_call: TRBD1; v_call: TRBV4-1; j_call: TRBJ2-7
cdr3_aa: CASSLPLTAEKLFF; cdr3_nt: TGTGCCAGCAGTTTACCACTGACAGCTGAAAAACTGTTTTTT; clone_size: .; d_call: .; v_call: TRBV28; j_call: TRBJ1-4
cdr3_aa: CASSFYTGPGYEQYF; cdr3_nt: TGTGCCAGCAGTTTCTACACAGGTCCGGGTTACGAGCAGTACTTC; clone_size: .; d_call: .; v_call: TRBV27; j_call: TRBJ2-7
cdr3_aa: CASSQDPQRGGRNEQFF; cdr3_nt: TGTGCCAGCAGCCAAGATCCCCAGCGGGGGGGCCGAAATGAGCAGTTCTTC; clone_size: once; d_call: TRBD2; v_call: TRBV4-2; j_call: TRBJ2-1
cdr3_aa: CSVRGTGDQPQHF; cdr3_nt: TGCAGCGTTCGCGGGACAGGCGATCAGCCCCAGCATTTT; clone_size: .; d_call: TRBD1; v_call: TRBV29-1; j_call: TRBJ1-5
cdr3_aa: CASSPSRNQPQHF; cdr3_nt: TGTGCCAGCAGCCCGTCGAGGAATCAGCCCCAGCATTTT; clone_size: .; d_call: .; v_call: TRBV7-8; j_call: TRBJ1-5
cdr3_aa: CASSRNDRYYGYTF; cdr3_nt: TGTGCCAGCAGCCGCAATGACAGGTACTATGGCTACACCTTC; clone_size: .; d_call: .; v_call: TRBV28; j_call: TRBJ1-2
cdr3_aa: CASSISNEQFF; cdr3_nt: TGTGCCAGTAGTATTAGCAATGAGCAGTTCTTC; clone_size: .; d_call: .; v_call: TRBV19; j_call: TRBJ2-1
cdr3_aa: CASSRGGKDTGELFF; cdr3_nt: TGTGCCAGTAGTCGAGGGGGTAAGGACACCGGGGAGCTGTTTTTT; clone_size: .; d_call: .; v_call: TRBV19; j_call: TRBJ2-2